The 26 T cell receptor beta chains below all came from one sample that was sequenced in a study of radiation and T cells in renal cell carcinoma. Indicated time point: baseline pretreatment blood. Indicated treatment: 15 Gy SBRT to primary tumor, nephrectomy 4 weeks later. Clones were read by immunoSEQ multiplex PCR, and TCRdb kept only the in-frame ones, dropping some. This sample yields 130,000 or so clones, of which roughly 85% are seen a single time; around a quarter belongs to the top ten. Sample: blood, taken from a patient whose treatment included radiotherapy and nephrectomy. The receptors stem from a woman between 45 and 65 years old with renal cell carcinoma.

Written as DNA, the CDR3 is TGTGCCAGCAGCTTAGCACGGCAGGGGTACGAGCAGTACTTC. Protein product: CASSLARQGYEQYF. The chain is built from TRBV7-2 and TRBJ2-7, with D maybe TRBD1 (6 bases). The V end was cut by 0 bases, the J end by 4 bases, with 10 bases between. Germline V gene sequence: CDR1 SGHTA, CDR2 FQGNSA. The CDR3 runs to 14 residues.

The chain uses TRBV5-6 and TRBJ2-2; 7 bases line up with TRBD1. The germline V gene encodes CDR1 SGHDT and CDR2 YYEEEE. Unmatched junction bases numbered 9, after V lost 4 bases and J lost 6 bases. This CDR3 region has 15 residues. The CDR3 DNA sequence: TGTGCCAGCAGCCTACGACAGGGCAGGGCCGGGGAGCTGTTTTTT. Its translation: CASSLRQGRAGELFF.

The rearrangement uses TRBV11-2 and TRBJ2-3, with TRBD2 matching over 12 bases. Germline values: CDR1 SGHAT, CDR2 FQNNGV. The V and J ends lost 3 bases and 4 bases, in that order; junction bases with no gene match: 8. CDR3 size: 17 residues. This chain's CDR3 is CASSFSLAGGLADTQYF. The CDR3 DNA is TGTGCCAGCAGCTTCTCACTAGCGGGAGGACTTGCAGATACGCAGTATTTT.

The rearrangement uses TRBV9 and TRBJ2-7; 8 bases fit TRBD1. The length of the CDR3 is 16 residues. Germline CDR1 reads SGDLS; CDR2 reads YYNGEE. V lost 0 bases and J lost 3; bases outside the gene matches: 8. The CDR3: CASSVAGRQGRYEQYF. The CDR3 DNA sequence: TGTGCCAGCAGCGTAGCTGGGCGACAGGGGCGCTACGAGCAGTACTTC. Full variable domain (remainder filled in from reference TRBV9 and TRBJ2-7): DSGVTQTPKHLITATGQRVTLRCSPRSGDLSVYWYQQSLDQGLQFLIQYYNGEERAKGNILERFSAQQFPDLHSELNLSSLELGDSALYFCASSVAGRQGRYEQYFGPGTRLTVT.

V and J are TRBV19 and TRBJ1-5; D ambiguous. The germline gives CDR1 LNHDA, CDR2 SQIVND (reference sequence). V lost 6 bases to trimming and J lost 3 bases, with 6 bases between them. CDR3 length: 12 amino acids. The CDR3 loop reads CASSPHNQPQHF. The CDR3 nucleotides are TGTGCCAGTAGCCCGCACAATCAGCCCCAGCATTTT.

In DNA form, the CDR3 reads TGTGCCACCAGCGGATCGAAGACAGCCAACACTGAAGCTTTCTTT. Protein: CATSGSKTANTEAFF. The V gene is TRBV15, the J gene TRBJ1-1, with D perhaps TRBD1 (5 bases). Per germline, CDR1 LNHNV and CDR2 YYDKDF (reference sequence). Deletions cut 5 bases from V and 2 bases from J, with 15 bases between. The CDR3 has 15 amino acids. Based on the CDR3 plus reference TRBV15 and TRBJ1-1, the full variable domain is DAMVIQNPRYQVTQFGKPVTLSCSQTLNHNVMYWYQQKSSQAPKLLFHYYDKDFNNEADTPDNFQSRRPNTSFCFLDIRSPGLGDTAMYLCATSGSKTANTEAFFGQGTRLTVV.

The chain combines TRBV10-3 with TRBJ1-1, with no clear D. This CDR3 is 15 amino acids long. Trimming took off 0 bases at V and 1 base at J, with 9 bases between the two ends. CDR1 is ENHRY and CDR2 is SYGVKD in the germline V gene. CDR3 in amino acids: CAISESTVQNTEAFF. The CDR3 DNA sequence: TGTGCCATCAGTGAGTCGACCGTCCAGAACACTGAAGCTTTCTTT.

V usage is TRBV5-4 and J usage is TRBJ1-2, with TRBD1 matching 10 bases. CDR3 length equals 13 residues. In germline, CDR1 is SGHNT, CDR2 YYREEE (reference sequence). Unmatched junction bases numbered 5, after V lost 4 bases and J lost 8 bases. The CDR3 nucleotides read TGTGCCAGCAGCCCGGGACAGGGGCGCGGCTACACCTTC. It codes for CASSPGQGRGYTF.

Of note for this clone: Germline is not matched at one junction end, which may reflect a read error. V and J are TRBV5-4 and TRBJ2-7, with D tentatively TRBD2 (5 bases). CDR3 length: 14 amino acids. Per germline, CDR1 SGHNT and CDR2 YYREEE (reference sequence). CDR3 in amino acids: CASSQGGASYEQYF. CDR3 nucleotide sequence: TGCGCCAGCAGCCAAGGAGGAGCCTCCTACGAGCAGTACTTC.

In its sample, this clone was seen once. The chain combines TRBV29-1 with TRBJ1-5; the D gene is possibly TRBD1 (6 bases). CDR1 is SQVTM and CDR2 is ANQGSEA in the germline V gene. Trimming left V 7 bases short and J 2 bases short, with 18 bases between. CDR3 length: 15 residues. CDR3 sequence (DNA): TGCAGCGCTTTGACAGAGGGGGTTGGCAATCAGCCCCAGCATTTT. Amino acid sequence: CSALTEGVGNQPQHF.

CDR3 protein: CAISTGGLAGTDTQYF. CDR3 sequence (DNA): TGTGCCATCAGTACCGGGGGACTAGCGGGCACAGATACGCAGTATTTT. V and J are TRBV10-3 and TRBJ2-3; 11 bases are shared with TRBD2. Trimming removed 5 bases from V and 1 base from J; junction bases left unmatched: 5. Germline CDR1 ENHRY, CDR2 SYGVKD. The CDR3 loop spans 16 amino acids.

V gene TRBV7-2 combines with J gene TRBJ2-1, with TRBD1 matching 10 bases. Losses at the gene ends were 5 bases for V and 5 bases for J; bases not matched to a gene: 9. The germline CDR1 and CDR2 sequences are SGHTA and FQGNSA. This CDR3 contains 16 residues. The DNA of the CDR3 is TGTGCCAGCAGCCAAACCGCCGGGACAGGGGACAATGAGCAGTTCTTC. Translating it yields CASSQTAGTGDNEQFF.

The CDR3 loop is CASSTGETQYF. The CDR3 DNA reads as TGTGCCAGCAGCACCGGGGAGACCCAGTACTTC. This chain connects TRBV7-9 to TRBJ2-5; D is unclear. Germline V gene sequence: CDR1 SEHNR, CDR2 FQNEAQ (reference sequence). V lost 5 bases and J 5 bases, leaving 6 bases between the germline ends. This CDR3 comprises 11 residues. Filled out from reference TRBV7-9 and TRBJ2-5, the complete variable domain reads DTGVSQNPRHKITKRGQNVTFRCDPISEHNRLYWYRQTLGQGPEFLTYFQNEAQLEKSRLLSDRFSAERPKGSFSTLEIQRTEQGDSAMYLCASSTGETQYFGPGTRLLVL.

CDR3 sequence reads: CASSLRRAPRRYEQYF. The DNA for the CDR3 is TGTGCCAGCAGTTTACGGCGAGCCCCCCGAAGGTACGAGCAGTACTTC. This sequence joins TRBV27 and TRBJ2-7; D is uncertain. Germline lookup yields CDR1 MNHEY and CDR2 SMNVEV (reference sequence). Trimming took off 2 bases at V and 4 bases at J, with 18 bases between the two ends. The CDR3 is 16 amino acids.

The chain links TRBV6-5 to TRBJ2-2, with a weak D call TRBD2 (5 bases). Germline values: CDR1 MNHEY, CDR2 SVGAGI. This CDR3 comprises 13 residues. V was shortened by 3 bases and J by 14 bases, with 16 bases between the two germline ends. This CDR3 is CASSYSERRQLFF. DNA for the CDR3: TGTGCCAGCAGTTATTCGGAACGGAGGCAACTGTTTTTT.

This CDR3 is CASSRWKTDLNTEAFF. The CDR3 nucleotides are TGTGCCAGCAGCCGGTGGAAGACGGACTTGAACACTGAAGCTTTCTTT. J is TRBJ1-1 and V is TRBV6-6; D gene unclear. Trimming cost V 6 bases and J 0 bases, with 17 bases left between them. The CDR3 consists of 16 residues. Germline loops: CDR1 MNHNY, CDR2 SVGAGI (reference sequence).

A few counts support this clone. This chain uses TRBV7-2 with TRBJ1-1; D gene unclear. Trimming took 1 base from V and 11 from J, leaving 8 bases between them. The CDR3 runs 11 residues. Germline V gives CDR1 SGHTA, CDR2 FQGNSA. Here the CDR3 DNA reads TGTGCCAGCAGCTTAGGGGTTTGGGCTTTCTTT. Protein: CASSLGVWAFF. The variable domain in full, with the rest retrieved from reference TRBV7-2 and TRBJ1-1, is GAGVSQSPSNKVTEKGKDVELRCDPISGHTALYWYRQSLGQGLEFLIYFQGNSAPDKSGLPSDRFSAERTGGSVSTLTIQRTQQEDSAVYLCASSLGVWAFFGQGTRLTVV.

V is TRBV6-5 and J is TRBJ1-6; no clear D gene. Germline V lookup: CDR1 MNHEY, CDR2 SVGAGI. The CDR3 has 13 residues. Trimming cost V 0 bases and J 7 bases, with 4 bases left between them. CDR3 sequence (DNA): TGTGCCAGCAGTTACTCTGAGAATTCACCCCTCCACTTT. It yields the protein CASSYSENSPLHF.

The CDR3 DNA is TGCGCCAGCAGCTACGGACAGGGGAACACCGGGGAGCTGTTTTTT. Residues: CASSYGQGNTGELFF. The chain links TRBV5-1 to TRBJ2-2, with 8 bases lining up with TRBD1. Germline values: CDR1 SGHRS, CDR2 YFSETQ. The ends lost 3 bases at V and 1 base at J; junction bases unmatched: 2. This CDR3 spans 15 amino acids.

The CDR3 DNA reads as TGTGCCAGCAGCTTGAGGGGGGCCCCGAGCTCTGGAAACACCATATATTTT. Translating it yields CASSLRGAPSSGNTIYF. The chain uses TRBV5-6 and TRBJ1-3; TRBD1 might be the D (6 bases). The ends were cut back, 1 base at V and 0 bases at J, with 14 bases in the middle. This CDR3 comprises 17 residues. Per the germline V gene, CDR1 is SGHDT and CDR2 is YYEEEE.

J is TRBJ1-6 and V is TRBV14, with D unresolved. Germline CDR1 reads SGHDN; CDR2 reads FVKESK. The CDR3 covers 12 residues. V was trimmed by 1 base and J by 10 bases, leaving 5 bases between them. The CDR3 sequence: CASSQVRSPLHF. The CDR3 DNA follows: TGTGCCAGCAGCCAAGTTCGCTCACCCCTCCACTTT.

The chain is built from TRBV5-1 and TRBJ2-4; 7 nucleotides match TRBD1. V trimming: 4 bases; J trimming: 4 bases; junction bases outside the gene matches: 5. This CDR3 is built from 14 residues. Germline CDR1 and CDR2: SGHRS and YFSETQ. The CDR3 DNA reads TGCGCCAGCAGCCCTGGGACAGCTAAAAACATTCAGTACTTC. Translating it yields CASSPGTAKNIQYF.

The rearrangement links TRBV4-1 to TRBJ2-3; 8 positions match TRBD2. Looked up from germline, CDR1 is MGHRA and CDR2 is YSYEKL. CDR3 length: 17 amino acids. After removal of 0 bases from V and 1 base from J, the junction contained 6 bases not matched to a gene. The CDR3 protein is CASSQDVGAGGTDTQYF. CDR3 bases: TGCGCCAGCAGCCAAGATGTTGGAGCGGGGGGCACAGATACGCAGTATTTT.

The rearrangement uses TRBV10-1 and TRBJ2-5; 7 bases are shared with TRBD2. This CDR3 region has 13 residues. Germline-derived CDR1 and CDR2 are WNHNN and SYGVQD (reference sequence). V shed 5 bases and J 5 bases; nucleotides not matched to a gene: 5. The DNA for the CDR3 is TGCGCCAGCAGTTACAGCGGGGCGGAGACCCAGTACTTC. Residues: CASSYSGAETQYF.

V gene TRBV28 combines with J gene TRBJ2-7, with D hard to call. This CDR3 has 13 residues. From germline, CDR1 is MDHEN and CDR2 SYDVKM. Trimming pared 4 bases from V and 3 bases from J, leaving 10 bases between. CDR3 sequence (DNA): TGTGCCAGCAGTTATGCGGCAGACTACGAGCAGTACTTC. This encodes CASSYAADYEQYF.

This clone was found a few times. This rearrangement joins TRBV2 to TRBJ2-5; 9 positions match TRBD1. With 5 bases clipped from V and 4 bases from J, the junction kept 8 bases outside the gene matches. The CDR3 length is 15 residues. The germline CDR1 and CDR2 sequences are SNHLY and FYNNEI. CDR3 in amino acids: CASSLQGAVGETQYF. CDR3 sequence (DNA): TGTGCCAGCAGTCTACAGGGGGCAGTTGGAGAGACCCAGTACTTC.